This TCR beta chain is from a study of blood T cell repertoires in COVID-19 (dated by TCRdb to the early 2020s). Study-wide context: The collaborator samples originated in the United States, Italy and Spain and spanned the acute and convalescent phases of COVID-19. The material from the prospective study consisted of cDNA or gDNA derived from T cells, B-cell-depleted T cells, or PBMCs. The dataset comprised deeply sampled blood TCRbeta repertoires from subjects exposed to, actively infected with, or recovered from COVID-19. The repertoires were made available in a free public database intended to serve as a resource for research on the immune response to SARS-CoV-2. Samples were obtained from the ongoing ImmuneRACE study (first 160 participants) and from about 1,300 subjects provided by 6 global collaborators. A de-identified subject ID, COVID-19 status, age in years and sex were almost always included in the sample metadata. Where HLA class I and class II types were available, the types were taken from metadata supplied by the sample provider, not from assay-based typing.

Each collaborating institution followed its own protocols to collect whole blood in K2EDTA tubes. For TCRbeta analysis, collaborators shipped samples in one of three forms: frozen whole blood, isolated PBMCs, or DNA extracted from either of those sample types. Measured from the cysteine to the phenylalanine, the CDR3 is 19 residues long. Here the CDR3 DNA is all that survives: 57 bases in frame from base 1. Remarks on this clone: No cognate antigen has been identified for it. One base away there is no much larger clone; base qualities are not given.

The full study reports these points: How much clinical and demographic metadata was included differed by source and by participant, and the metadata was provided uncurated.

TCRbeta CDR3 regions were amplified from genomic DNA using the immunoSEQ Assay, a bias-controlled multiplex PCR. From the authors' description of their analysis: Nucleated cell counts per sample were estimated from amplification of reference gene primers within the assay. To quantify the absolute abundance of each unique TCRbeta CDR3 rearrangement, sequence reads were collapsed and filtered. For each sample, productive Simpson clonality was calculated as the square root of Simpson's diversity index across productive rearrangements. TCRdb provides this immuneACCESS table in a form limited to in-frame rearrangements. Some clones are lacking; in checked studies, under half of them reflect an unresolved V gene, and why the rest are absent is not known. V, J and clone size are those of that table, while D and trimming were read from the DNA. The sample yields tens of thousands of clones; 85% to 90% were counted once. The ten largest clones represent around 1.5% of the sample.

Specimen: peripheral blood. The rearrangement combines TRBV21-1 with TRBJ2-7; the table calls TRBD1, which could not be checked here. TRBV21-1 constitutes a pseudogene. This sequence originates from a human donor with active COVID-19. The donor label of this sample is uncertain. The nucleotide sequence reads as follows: TGTGCCAGCAGCAAAAGCCCCCCCGAAGGGGACAGGCTGACCTACGAGCAGTACTTC. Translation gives CASSKSPPEGDRLTYEQYF.